Following are 7 T cell receptor beta chains from one sample sequenced in a study of shared clonotypes between healthy human individuals. The data were produced by immunoSEQ multiplex PCR, yet TCRdb's version contains in-frame clones alone and is incomplete. Here the sample spans a few hundred thousand clones, about 96% being singletons. The sequenced sample consisted of naive CD4+ T cells sorted from blood. Documented subset: CD45RA+ positively selected. These receptors were taken from a woman aged 30 to 39 in good health.

This clone has only one observation. J is TRBJ2-1 and V is TRBV10-1; no definite D call. CDR3 length: 14 amino acids. The ends were cut back, 9 bases at V and 2 bases at J, with 14 bases in the middle. CDR1 WNHNN and CDR2 SYGVQD come from the germline V gene (reference sequence). CDR3 amino acids: CARRTILPYNEQFF. The CDR3 region has the DNA TGCGCCAGAAGGACGATTTTACCCTACAATGAGCAGTTCTTC.

A few counts support this clone. V gene TRBV5-1 combines with J gene TRBJ2-1; TRBD2 aligns across 12 bases. V shed 7 bases and J 8 bases; nucleotides not matched to a gene: 10. The CDR3 has 15 residues. Germline CDR1 reads SGHRS; CDR2 reads YFSETQ. The CDR3 nucleotides read TGCGCCAGCTCCTCACTAGCGGGAGGTCGGGATGAGCAGTTCTTC. Translating it yields CASSSLAGGRDEQFF.

V and J are TRBV23-1 and TRBJ2-5; D may be TRBD1 (6 bases). Matching the DNA end better, TRBJ2-7 makes the J call doubtful. TRBV23-1 is an ORF; its function is uncertain. The CDR3 is 13 amino acids. The CDR3 sequence is CASSLQGPYEQYF. In DNA, the CDR3 is TGCGCCAGCAGCCTACAGGGTCCCTACGAGCAGTACTTC.

As concerns this clone: At one end the junction does not follow the germline gene, possibly because of a read error. The rearrangement joins TRBV30 to TRBJ1-2; D is perhaps TRBD1 (6 bases). CDR1 GTSNPN and CDR2 SVGIG come from the germline V gene (reference sequence). This CDR3 contains 13 residues. The CDR3 nucleotides read TGTGCCTGGGGTGTAGCGGGGGGGCATGGCTACACCTTC. Amino acid sequence: CAWGVAGGHGYTF.

This clone appeared a single time. The chain combines TRBV6-5 with TRBJ2-1; D is unclear. Germline CDR1 is MNHEY and CDR2 is SVGAGI. There are 14 residues in the CDR3. V lost 2 bases and J lost 4, with 9 bases in between. The CDR3 is CASSYDRNYNEQFF. Here the CDR3 DNA reads TGTGCCAGCAGTTACGACCGGAATTACAATGAGCAGTTCTTC.

The genes are TRBV1 and TRBJ2-3. TRBV1 corresponds to a pseudogene. The CDR3 sequence is 14 residues long. The CDR3 loop reads CTSSPPESSDTQYF. DNA of the CDR3: TGCACCAGCAGCCCCCCAGAGAGCTCAGATACGCAGTATTTT.

The gene calls are TRBV5-8 and TRBJ2-3; D not certain. This CDR3 region has 11 residues. Germline values: CDR1 SGHTS, CDR2 YDEGEE. Trimming removed 1 base from V and 8 bases from J, with 5 bases in between. DNA for the CDR3: TGTGCCAGCAGCTTGCTCCGTACGCAGTATTTT. It is translated as CASSLLRTQYF.